This TCR beta chain came from a study of response to subunit inactivated influenza vaccine. A word on this clonotype: Its antigen is not identified.

The junction had 12 bases not matched to a gene; V was cut back by 3 bases and J by 7 bases. The CDR3 is 15 amino acids. Germline-derived CDR1 and CDR2 are SEHNR and FQNEAQ (reference sequence). Study-wide findings and caveats: Each seasonal influenza vaccination recruits few new T cells, the authors suggested.

TCRdb independently ran MiXCR on the RT-PCR reads; one entry per CDR3 protein. Among roughly 570,000 distinct CDR3 sequences listed, under 15% were seen once. The receptor comes from a middle-aged man who received an inactivated influenza vaccine. This specimen was PBMCs from blood, taken about 6 weeks after vaccination. The chain uses TRBV7-9 and TRBJ2-7; TRBD1 aligns across 7 bases. The CDR3 DNA reads TGTGCCAGCAGCTTTCGTACAGGGGCATTTGGAGAGCAGTACTTC. Translating it yields CASSFRTGAFGEQYF. Filled out from reference TRBV7-9 and TRBJ2-7, the complete variable domain reads DTGVSQNPRHKITKRGQNVTFRCDPISEHNRLYWYRQTLGQGPEFLTYFQNEAQLEKSRLLSDRFSAERPKGSFSTLEIQRTEQGDSAMYLCASSFRTGAFGEQYFGPGTRLTVT.